This T cell receptor beta chain was captured by sequencing in a study of cytomegalovirus exposure and HLA in healthy donors. Findings and limits, study-wide: Analyzed later, association rates of TCRs varied across HLA loci, with DRB1 most and HLA-C fewest. Confirmation was obtained in vitro that three CMV-associated chains are specific for CMV antigens. It was 164 TCR beta chains that were listed as cytomegalovirus-associated. Later analysis revealed greater clonal expansion in HLA-associated TCR beta chains than in equally common others.

PCR involved 60 Vbeta and 13 Jbeta primers. Measured with immunoSEQ multiplex PCR; TCRdb has only the in-frame clones, and not every one. The sample holds fewer than 45,000 clones, about 80% seen once. The length of the CDR3 is 16 residues. Trimming cost V 7 bases and J 9 bases; bases outside gene matches: 18. Germline loops: CDR1 MNHNY, CDR2 SVGAGI (reference sequence). Of note for this clone: Antigen: not known.

Sequenced input: PBMCs. The TCR was taken from a male donor in good health and CMV-seronegative. The chain recombines TRBV6-6 with TRBJ1-1; 9 nucleotides agree with TRBD1. For the CDR3, the DNA is TGTGCCAGCAACCCACAGGGGGCGAGCTCCTATTACAAAGCTTTCTTT. It is translated as CASNPQGASSYYKAFF.